The 22 T cell receptor beta chains presented below share a single source sample, sequenced in a study of high-grade serous ovarian cancer treatment subgroups. Measured with immunoSEQ multiplex PCR; TCRdb has only the in-frame clones, and not every one. The sample shows approximately 2,000 clones, around 77% of them seen only once. Tumor samples were taken before definitive surgery or chemotherapy. Input material: tumor tissue. These receptors originate from a human donor with high-grade serous ovarian cancer.

A note on this clone: Other DNA sequences within the sample encode an identical CDR3. This chain joins TRBV6-1 and TRBJ2-7; 7 nucleotides line up with TRBD2. In germline, CDR1 is MNHNS, CDR2 SASEGT. The CDR3 totals 13 residues. The V gene end was trimmed by 7 bases and the J gene end by 5 bases; junction bases not matched to a gene: 8. CDR3 loop: CASTPGLLHEQYF. The CDR3 DNA sequence: TGTGCCAGCACTCCGGGACTACTTCACGAGCAGTACTTC.

V is TRBV10-3 and J is TRBJ2-7, with 8 bases fitting TRBD2. This CDR3 region has 14 residues. Germline V gene sequence: CDR1 ENHRY, CDR2 SYGVKD. V trimming: 2 bases; J trimming: 7 bases; junction bases outside the gene matches: 7. CDR3 sequence (DNA): TGTGCCATCAGTGAGACTGGGACTAGTCTTGAGCAGTACTTC. Its translation is CAISETGTSLEQYF.

The V call is TRBV6-1, the J call TRBJ2-5; 7 bases map to TRBD2. Looked up from germline, CDR1 is MNHNS and CDR2 is SASEGT. The CDR3 length is 14 residues. V dropped 7 bases and J dropped 2; count of bases not matched to a gene: 7. The CDR3 region has the DNA TGTGCCAGCACCCTTGGGAGGGGACAAGAGACCCAGTACTTC. Protein product: CASTLGRGQETQYF.

The V call is TRBV9, the J call TRBJ1-3; D remains unclear. The CDR3 contains 15 residues. Germline CDR1 SGDLS, CDR2 YYNGEE. Trimming cost V 4 bases and J 4 bases, with 15 bases left between them. The DNA of the CDR3 is TGTGCCAGCAGCTCGGGTGCACGATCGGGAAACACCATATATTTT. Encoded protein: CASSSGARSGNTIYF.

This rearrangement joins TRBV6-8 to TRBJ2-3; D gene unclear. The V and J ends lost 2 bases and 4 bases respectively, with 1 base between them. The germline V gene encodes CDR1 MNHGY and CDR2 SAAAGT. This CDR3 has 11 amino acids. CDR3 loop: CASSYPDTQYF. CDR3 nucleotide sequence: TGTGCCAGCAGTTACCCAGATACGCAGTATTTT.

The genes are TRBV20-1 and TRBJ2-1; 9 bases are a match to TRBD2. The CDR3 runs to 11 residues. From germline, CDR1 is DFQATT and CDR2 SNEGSKA (reference sequence). Trimming took 5 bases from V and 16 from J; bases not matched to a gene: 9. CDR3: CSAGRAGGLFF. The DNA for the CDR3 is TGCAGTGCTGGGAGGGCGGGGGGGCTCTTCTTC.

The V call is TRBV12-5, the J call TRBJ1-2; D is possibly TRBD1 (6 bases). The CDR3 runs 19 residues. CDR1 is LGHNT, CDR2 FRNRAP, per germline. The ends were cut back, 0 bases at V and 5 bases at J, with 25 bases in the middle. The CDR3 DNA sequence: TGTGCTAGTGGTTTGGTAAATTCGACAGGTACCACTCAAGGATATGGCTACACCTTC. The encoded protein is CASGLVNSTGTTQGYGYTF.

The chain recombines TRBV7-3 with TRBJ2-7, with 10 bases identical to TRBD2. Germline V lookup: CDR1 SGHTA, CDR2 FQGTGA. There are 15 residues in the CDR3. Losses at the gene ends were 1 base for V and 6 bases for J; bases not matched to a gene: 6. The CDR3 region is CASSLILAGIREQYF. The CDR3 DNA is TGTGCCAGCAGCTTAATACTAGCGGGAATACGCGAGCAGTACTTC.

This chain connects TRBV7-2 to TRBJ2-2; D remains unclear. The CDR3 totals 11 residues. The V end lost 8 bases, the J end lost 8 bases, and 9 bases lay between the germline ends. Germline values: CDR1 SGHTA, CDR2 FQGNSA. The CDR3 bases are TGTGCCAGCGGTATCCGGGGGGAGCTGTTTTTT. Its translation is CASGIRGELFF.

This sequence joins TRBV28 and TRBJ2-7, with 11 bases aligning to TRBD2. Germline V lookup: CDR1 MDHEN, CDR2 SYDVKM. V lost 3 bases, J lost 3 bases, and 4 bases stayed unmatched. CDR3 size: 15 residues. CDR3 bases: TGTGCCAGCAGTTTCCGACTAGCGGGGTACTACGAGCAGTACTTC. Residues: CASSFRLAGYYEQYF.

The CDR3 coding sequence is TGTGCCAGCTCACTCCTAGCCCCCGGAAGCACAGATACGCAGTATTTT. Amino acid sequence: CASSLLAPGSTDTQYF. This sequence joins TRBV18 and TRBJ2-3; D possibly corresponds to TRBD2 (5 bases). Germline CDR1 is KGHSH and CDR2 is LQKENI. V was shortened by 4 bases and J by 0 bases, with 14 bases between the two germline ends. The CDR3 totals 16 residues.

This chain joins TRBV5-1 and TRBJ2-5, with 9 bases fitting TRBD1. The CDR3 spans 15 residues. With 4 bases clipped from V and 4 bases from J, the junction kept 8 bases outside the gene matches. CDR1 and CDR2 from the germline V gene are SGHRS and YFSETQ. This CDR3 reads CASSPGTGTGETQYF. In DNA, the CDR3 is TGCGCCAGCAGCCCCGGGACAGGGACAGGAGAGACCCAGTACTTC.

Written as DNA, the CDR3 is TGCGCCAGCAGCCAAGAAATGGGACAGGGGGCCAACGAGCAGTACTTC. Its protein is CASSQEMGQGANEQYF. The chain has TRBV4-1 and TRBJ2-7; 12 nucleotides align to TRBD1. The CDR3 contains 16 residues. The V segment lost 0 bases and the J segment 5 bases; nucleotides outside the gene matches: 5. Germline assignment: CDR1 MGHRA and CDR2 YSYEKL.

This sequence joins TRBV9 and TRBJ1-2; D ambiguous. The CDR3 is made up of 13 amino acids. Germline V gene sequence: CDR1 SGDLS, CDR2 YYNGEE. Trimming shortened V by 3 bases and J by 1 base, and 7 bases separated the two germline ends. The CDR3 sequence is CASSDHINYGYTF. The CDR3, as DNA: TGTGCCAGCAGCGATCATATTAACTATGGCTACACCTTC.

This clone was detected only once. The chain recombines TRBV4-2 with TRBJ2-3; TRBD2 agrees at 8 bases. J gave up 3 bases and V 1 base, and 6 bases lay outside the gene matches. The CDR3 length is 16 residues. Looked up from germline, CDR1 is LGHNA and CDR2 is YNFKEQ. This chain's CDR3 is CASSQVTGRVTDTQYF. The CDR3 nucleotides are TGTGCCAGCAGCCAAGTTACCGGGAGGGTTACAGATACGCAGTATTTT.

Written as DNA, the CDR3 is TGTGCCACCCACACTTACAGGGGTAGCACAGATACGCAGTATTTT. Encoded protein: CATHTYRGSTDTQYF. The chain recombines TRBV5-6 with TRBJ2-3, with TRBD1 matching over 7 bases. J gave up 0 bases and V 9 bases, and 10 bases lay outside the gene matches. Germline V gene lookup returns CDR1 SGHDT and CDR2 YYEEEE. CDR3 length equals 15 residues.

This clone has just one count. The V and J genes are TRBV6-5 and TRBJ2-6; D possibly uses TRBD1 or TRBD2 (5 bases each). CDR3 size: 15 residues. Trimming took 2 bases from V and 1 from J, leaving 6 bases between them. Per the germline V gene, CDR1 is MNHEY and CDR2 is SVGAGI. The CDR3 DNA follows: TGTGCCAGCAGTTACGGGGGATCTGGGGCCAACGTCCTGACTTTC. This encodes CASSYGGSGANVLTF.

V and J are TRBV19 and TRBJ1-3; D ambiguous. V was pared by 6 bases and J by 0 bases, with 9 bases between. The germline CDR1 and CDR2 sequences are LNHDA and SQIVND (reference sequence). This CDR3 is built from 14 residues. In DNA form, the CDR3 reads TGTGCCAGTAGAGTGACCTCCTCTGGAAACACCATATATTTT. Translation gives CASRVTSSGNTIYF.

The rearrangement links TRBV7-3 to TRBJ1-1; no reliable D call. The length of the CDR3 is 13 residues. Deletions cut 5 bases from V and 1 base from J, with 8 bases between. Germline CDR1 is SGHTA and CDR2 is FQGTGA. CDR3 protein: CASSLQPNTEAFF. The CDR3 DNA follows: TGTGCCAGCAGCCTTCAACCGAACACTGAAGCTTTCTTT. Looking up the rest from reference TRBV7-3 and TRBJ1-1 gives the full variable domain: GAGVSQTPSNKVTEKGKYVELRCDPISGHTALYWYRQSLGQGPEFLIYFQGTGAADDSGLPNDRFFAVRPEGSVSTLKIQRTERGDSAVYLCASSLQPNTEAFFGQGTRLTVV.

V and J are TRBV28 and TRBJ2-7; weak D call: TRBD1 (6 bases). CDR1 and CDR2 from the germline V gene are MDHEN and SYDVKM. This CDR3 region has 15 residues. V was trimmed by 5 bases and J by 0 bases, leaving 14 bases between them. The CDR3 sequence is CASSGSTGNSYEQYF. The CDR3 nucleotides read TGTGCCAGCAGTGGATCAACAGGGAACTCCTACGAGCAGTACTTC.

The J gene is TRBJ1-1, the V gene TRBV28; D gene unclear. V shed 7 bases and J shed 3 bases, with 21 bases lying between them. From germline, CDR1 is MDHEN and CDR2 SYDVKM. CDR3 size: 16 residues. The CDR3 DNA is TGTGCCAGCACCCCCCCGGAGAGGGTAGGGTACACTGAAGCTTTCTTT. It is translated as CASTPPERVGYTEAFF.

The chain joins TRBV2 to TRBJ2-4; D possibly uses TRBD1 or TRBD2 (5 bases each). The V gene lost 7 bases and the J gene lost 9 bases, with 19 bases spanning the gap. The CDR3 runs 14 residues. The germline CDR1 and CDR2 sequences are SNHLY and FYNNEI. CDR3 bases: TGTGCCAGCATGGTCCGGGACGGGGTTGGCATTCAGTACTTC. This codes for CASMVRDGVGIQYF.